Listed here are 6 T cell receptor beta chains from one sample, sequenced in a study of blood T cell repertoires in COVID-19. This table comes from immunoSEQ multiplex PCR, and its TCRdb copy is limited to in-frame clones, with some not included. The repertoire holds about 330,000 clones, with 92% as singletons. The sequencing sample was made of PBMCs or T cells enriched from blood (not recorded which). Every receptor here comes from a woman younger than 45 who had recovered from COVID-19.

V is TRBV6-5 and J is TRBJ1-1; tentative D call: TRBD1 (5 bases). The germline V gene has CDR1 MNHEY and CDR2 SVGAGI. Trimming took off 4 bases at V and 5 bases at J, with 17 bases between the two ends. This CDR3 comprises 15 residues. The CDR3 nucleotides are TGTGCCAGCAGTTCCATCTCGGGGGGAAGGACTGAAGCTTTCTTT. Translated: CASSSISGGRTEAFF.

This chain connects TRBV14 to TRBJ2-4, with D possibly TRBD1 on 6 matching bases. The germline V and J ends were trimmed by 1 base and 0 bases, with 13 bases remaining between them. This CDR3 region has 17 residues. Germline V gene sequence: CDR1 SGHDN, CDR2 FVKESK. CDR3 DNA sequence: TGTGCCAGCAGCCAAGTTGGACAGATTCTAGCCAAAAACATTCAGTACTTC. It codes for CASSQVGQILAKNIQYF.

The chain recombines TRBV7-2 with TRBJ2-2; D perhaps matches TRBD2 (5 bases). Deletions cut 6 bases from V and 6 bases from J, with 11 bases between. The CDR3 runs to 13 residues. CDR1 and CDR2 (germline): SGHTA, FQGNSA. The CDR3 DNA reads as TGTGCCAGCAGATTACTAGATCCCGGGGAGCTGTTTTTT. Amino acid sequence: CASRLLDPGELFF.

This chain links TRBV29-1 with TRBJ1-5; D is perhaps TRBD1 (5 bases). V shed 1 base and J shed 4 bases, with 8 bases lying between them. CDR3 size: 13 residues. The germline gives CDR1 SQVTM, CDR2 ANQGSEA. Written as DNA, the CDR3 is TGCAGCGTTGAAGCGGGGGAAAATCAGCCCCAGCATTTT. Translated, it gives CSVEAGENQPQHF.

The rearrangement joins TRBV7-2 to TRBJ1-6, with a weak D call TRBD1 (5 bases). V was shortened by 5 bases and J by 6 bases, with 8 bases between the two germline ends. This CDR3 has 13 amino acids. Germline CDR1 SGHTA, CDR2 FQGNSA. This CDR3 reads CASSRRGNSPLHF. As DNA, the CDR3 is TGTGCCAGCAGCCGTAGGGGTAATTCACCCCTCCACTTT.

V gene TRBV7-3 combines with J gene TRBJ2-1, with D uncertain. The V and J ends lost 4 bases and 8 bases respectively, with 12 bases between them. The CDR3 totals 13 residues. Germline assignment: CDR1 SGHTA and CDR2 FQGTGA. This CDR3 reads CASSSPALDEQFF. CDR3 sequence (DNA): TGTGCCAGCAGCTCGCCCGCCTTAGATGAGCAGTTCTTC.